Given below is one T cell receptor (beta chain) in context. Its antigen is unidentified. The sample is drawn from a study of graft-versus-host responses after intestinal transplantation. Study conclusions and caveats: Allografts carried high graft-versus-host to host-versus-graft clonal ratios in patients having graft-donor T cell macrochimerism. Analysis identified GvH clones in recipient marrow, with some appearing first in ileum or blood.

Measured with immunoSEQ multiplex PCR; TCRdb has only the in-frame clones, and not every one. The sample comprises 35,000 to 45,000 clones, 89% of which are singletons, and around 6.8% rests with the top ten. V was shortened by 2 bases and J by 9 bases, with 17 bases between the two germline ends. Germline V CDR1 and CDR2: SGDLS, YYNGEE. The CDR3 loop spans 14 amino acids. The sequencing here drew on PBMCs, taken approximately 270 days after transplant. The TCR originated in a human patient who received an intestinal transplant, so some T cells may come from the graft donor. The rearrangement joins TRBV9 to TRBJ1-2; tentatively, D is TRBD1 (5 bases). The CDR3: CASSVLYGGSRYTF. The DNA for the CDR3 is TGTGCCAGCAGCGTTCTTTACGGGGGATCACGCTACACCTTC.